The source of this T cell receptor (beta chain) is a study of beta chain features in type 1 diabetes. Study-wide findings and caveats: Researchers cautioned that cDNA sequencing could over-represent cells with high TCR expression.

The entirety of the isolated RNA underwent reverse transcription, so expressed TCRB transcripts were sequenced. Using immunoSEQ multiplex PCR, the repertoire was profiled, and TCRdb retains in-frame clones only, with some absent. The sample yields around 150,000 clones, around 8% seen once. This clone was counted only a few times. What it binds is unknown. CDR3 length: 13 residues. CDR1 SGHTA and CDR2 FQGNSA come from the germline V gene. Trimming cost V 5 bases and J 2 bases, with 10 bases left between them. Sequencing input: central memory CD4+ T cells from blood. The receptor's source is a man between 18 and 35 years old in good health. This sequence joins TRBV7-2 and TRBJ2-7; unclear D gene. The CDR3 bases are TGTGCCAGCAGCCCCGCCGAGACCTACGAGCAGTACTTC. Its protein product is CASSPAETYEQYF.